This T cell receptor beta chain was recovered during a study of blood T cell repertoires in COVID-19. Study-level background: Samples of COVID-19 (acute and convalescent) were obtained from the United States, Italy and Spain. PBMCs, B-cell-depleted T cells, or T cells provided the cDNA or gDNA that made up the material.

The CDR3 has 16 residues. The V and J ends lost 3 bases and 7 bases, in that order; junction bases with no gene match: 11. Germline V CDR1 and CDR2: MNHNS, SASEGT. Study processing details: From reference gene primer amplification, estimates of nucleated cell counts were derived. Libraries were prepared by immunoSEQ multiplex PCR; TCRdb keeps only in-frame clonotypes and omits some of them. D and trimming were read from the DNA, whereas the V and J calls and clone size are those reported in that table. The sample lists a few hundred thousand clones; about 89% were seen once. The clonotype was recovered from a young man with acute or convalescent COVID-19. This sequence joins TRBV6-1 and TRBJ2-3; 9 bases match TRBD1. Sequenced sample: peripheral blood. The CDR3 DNA reads as TGTGCCAGCAGTGATCCTTCGAGGACAGGGGTGAATACGCAGTATTTT. Translated, it gives CASSDPSRTGVNTQYF.